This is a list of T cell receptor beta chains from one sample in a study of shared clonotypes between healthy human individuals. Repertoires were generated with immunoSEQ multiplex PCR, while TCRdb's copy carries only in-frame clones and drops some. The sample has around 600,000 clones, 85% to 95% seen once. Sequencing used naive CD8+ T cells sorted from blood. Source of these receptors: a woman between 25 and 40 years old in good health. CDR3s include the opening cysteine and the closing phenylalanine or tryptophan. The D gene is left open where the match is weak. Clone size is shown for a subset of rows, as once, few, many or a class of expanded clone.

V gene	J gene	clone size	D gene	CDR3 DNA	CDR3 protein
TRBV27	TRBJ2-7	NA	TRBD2	TGTGCCAGCAGTTTAGGCTTGCCCCTAGCGGGAGGCTACGAGCAGTACTTC	CASSLGLPLAGGYEQYF
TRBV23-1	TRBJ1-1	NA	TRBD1	TGCGCCAGCAGTCCTAGTTCCGGGACAGGGGCCTGGAACTCGGAAGCTTTCTTT	CASSPSSGTGAWNSEAFF
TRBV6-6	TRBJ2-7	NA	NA	TGTGCCAGCAGTTACTCGGCAGGATACGAGCAGTACTTC	CASSYSAGYEQYF
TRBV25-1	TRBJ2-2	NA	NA	TGTGCCAGCTGGGACTCCGGGGAGCTGTTTTTT	CASWDSGELFF
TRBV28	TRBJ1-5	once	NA	TGTGCCAGCAGTTTATCTAGAGGGGCTTATAGCAATCAGCCCCAGCATTTT	CASSLSRGAYSNQPQHF
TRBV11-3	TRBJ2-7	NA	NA	TGTGCCAGCAGCCCCGGACGGGGGAACTCCTACGAGCAGTACTTC	CASSPGRGNSYEQYF
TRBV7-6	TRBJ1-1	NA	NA	TGTGCCAGCAGCTTAGGGGCGTACATGAACACTGAAGCTTTCTTT	CASSLGAYMNTEAFF
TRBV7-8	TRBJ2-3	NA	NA	TGTGCCAGCAGCTCACAGGGAGATACGCAGTATTTT	CASSSQGDTQYF
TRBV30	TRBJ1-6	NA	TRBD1	TGTGCCTGGATGCCTGGAACAGGGGAAAATTCACCCCTCCACTTT	CAWMPGTGENSPLHF
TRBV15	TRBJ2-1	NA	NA	TGTGCCACCAGCAGAGACGCCGTTAACAATGAGCAGTTCTTC	CATSRDAVNNEQFF
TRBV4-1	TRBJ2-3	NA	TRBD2	TGCGCCAGCAGCCAAGGAGCGGGAAGCACAGATACGCAGTATTTT	CASSQGAGSTDTQYF
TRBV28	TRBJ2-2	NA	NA	TGTGCCAGCACTTTAGACAGGTTAGGCACCGGGGAGCTGTTTTTT	CASTLDRLGTGELFF
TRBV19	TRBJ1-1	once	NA	TGTGCCAGTAGTTCAGCAGGGACACGGGTCCACGAAGCTTTCTTT	CASSSAGTRVHEAFF
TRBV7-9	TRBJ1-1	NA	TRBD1	TGTGCCAGCAGCTCCACCGATAAGACAGGGGTGAACACTGAAGCTTTCTTT	CASSSTDKTGVNTEAFF
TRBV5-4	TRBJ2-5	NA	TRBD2	TGTGCCAGCAGCCGCGGACTAGCGGGATACCAAGAGACCCAGTACTTC	CASSRGLAGYQETQYF
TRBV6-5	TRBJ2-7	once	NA	TGTGCCAGTTCCAGCGGGCGATCCTACGAGCAGTACTTC	CASSSGRSYEQYF
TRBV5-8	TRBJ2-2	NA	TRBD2	TGTGCCAGCAGCTTGGGCCTAGCGGATTACACCGGGGAGCTGTTTTTT	CASSLGLADYTGELFF
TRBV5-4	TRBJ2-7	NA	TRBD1	TGTGCCAGCAGCTCCCGGGACAGCTCCTACGAGCAGTACTTC	CASSSRDSSYEQYF
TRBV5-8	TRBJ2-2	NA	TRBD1	TGTGCCAGCAGCGAACAGGGGGGATTTACCGGGGAGCTGTTTTTT	CASSEQGGFTGELFF
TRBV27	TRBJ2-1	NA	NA	TGTGCCAGCCGCCTTTACCCCTCCTACAATGAGCAGTTCTTC	CASRLYPSYNEQFF
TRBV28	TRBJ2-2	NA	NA	TGTGCCAGCAGTTTATACAGCAACACCGGGGAGCTGTTTTTT	CASSLYSNTGELFF
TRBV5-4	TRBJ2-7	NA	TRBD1	TGTGCCAGCAGCTTCGGGACAGGGGGGGGCGAGCAGTACTTC	CASSFGTGGGEQYF
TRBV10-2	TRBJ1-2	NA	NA	TGCGCCAGCAGTCCCGGGTCCAACTATGGCTACACCTTC	CASSPGSNYGYTF
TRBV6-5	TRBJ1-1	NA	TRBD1	TGTGCCAGCAGTCCGACAGGGCTCAACACTGAAGCTTTCTTT	CASSPTGLNTEAFF
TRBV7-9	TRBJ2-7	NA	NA	TGTGCCAGCAGTCCTGAGGGGCTGTACGAGCAGTACTTC	CASSPEGLYEQYF
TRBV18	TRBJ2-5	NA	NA	TGTGCCAGCTCCCAGGAAAGGTACCAAGAGACCCAGTACTTC	CASSQERYQETQYF
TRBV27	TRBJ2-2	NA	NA	TGTGCCAGCAGTCCTTCCCTGGGGACTGTTACCGGGGAGCTGTTTTTT	CASSPSLGTVTGELFF
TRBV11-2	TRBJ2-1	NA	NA	TGTGCCAGCAGCTTTAGCCGCGAGCAGTTCTTC	CASSFSREQFF
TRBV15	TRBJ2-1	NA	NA	TGTGCCACCAGCAGAGATTTGGGTGAGCAGTTCTTC	CATSRDLGEQFF
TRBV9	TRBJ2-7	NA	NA	TGTGCCAGCAGTCTCCCCCCTGGAGAGCAGTACTTC	CASSLPPGEQYF
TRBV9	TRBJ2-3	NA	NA	TGTGCCAGCAGCCCACCGGTGGCAGTTAGGCAGTATTTT	CASSPPVAVRQYF
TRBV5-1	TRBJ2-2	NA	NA	TGCGCCAGCAGCTTGAGGTCATTTGGGACCGGGGAGCTGTTTTTT	CASSLRSFGTGELFF
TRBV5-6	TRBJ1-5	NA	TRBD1	TGTGCCAGCAGCTCCGGACAGGGGAGGGAGCCCCAGCATTTT	CASSSGQGREPQHF
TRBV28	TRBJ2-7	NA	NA	TGTGCCAGCAGTCCTCCCCGACAGCCTTACGAGCAGTACTTC	CASSPPRQPYEQYF
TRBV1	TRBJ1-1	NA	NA	TGCACCAGCAGCCAGATAGAGGGGGCAAACACTGAAGCTTTCTTT	CTSSQIEGANTEAFF
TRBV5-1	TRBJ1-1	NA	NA	TGCGCCAGCAAGTATGGGGGCGGGAACACTGAAGCTTTCTTT	CASKYGGGNTEAFF
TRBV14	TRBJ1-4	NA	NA	TGTGCCAGCAGCCCGTCCCCCAACAGGGTCACTGAAAAACTGTTTTTT	CASSPSPNRVTEKLFF
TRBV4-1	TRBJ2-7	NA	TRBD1	TGCGCCAGCAGCCAACGGGACAGCGGCTACGAGCAGTACTTC	CASSQRDSGYEQYF
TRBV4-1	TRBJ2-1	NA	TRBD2	TGCGCCAGCAGCCAAATCCTAGCGGGGAATGAGCAGTTCTTC	CASSQILAGNEQFF
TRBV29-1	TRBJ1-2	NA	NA	TGCAGCGTTTCCTGGGAGGGAGGCTACACCTTC	CSVSWEGGYTF
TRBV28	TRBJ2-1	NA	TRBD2	TGTGCCAGCAGCCCCCCCTTGGGACTAGCCTACAATGAGCAGTTCTTC	CASSPPLGLAYNEQFF
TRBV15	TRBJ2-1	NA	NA	TGTGCCACGGCGATTAGTGCCTACAATGAGCAGTTCTTC	CATAISAYNEQFF
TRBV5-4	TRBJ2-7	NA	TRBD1	TGTGCCAGCAGAACAGACAGGGGCTCGCCGTACGAGCAGTACTTC	CASRTDRGSPYEQYF
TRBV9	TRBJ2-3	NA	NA	TGTGCCAGCAGCGTAGAACCCGCCGTAAACACAGATACGCAGTATTTT	CASSVEPAVNTDTQYF
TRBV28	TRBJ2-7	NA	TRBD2	TGTGCCAGCAGTTTATTTCCGGGACTAGCTGCGAGCTCCTACGAGCAGTACTTC	CASSLFPGLAASSYEQYF
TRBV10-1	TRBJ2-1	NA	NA	TGCGCCAGCCAAAGGTCGTGGGGGGCGTATGAGCAGTTCTTC	CASQRSWGAYEQFF
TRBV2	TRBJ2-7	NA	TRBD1	TGTGCCAGCTCCGGGACAGGGGATCTCGAGCAGTACTTC	CASSGTGDLEQYF
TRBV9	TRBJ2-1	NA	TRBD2	TGTGCCAGCAGCTCCGGGGGGTCGGCGTACAATGAGCAGTTCTTC	CASSSGGSAYNEQFF
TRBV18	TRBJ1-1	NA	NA	TGTGCCAGCTCACCACCGTCGACCGCTGAAGCTTTCTTT	CASSPPSTAEAFF
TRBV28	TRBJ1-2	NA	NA	TGTGCCAGCAGTCCCCCTGGTCCCGGCTATGGCTACACCTTC	CASSPPGPGYGYTF
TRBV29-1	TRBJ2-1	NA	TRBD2	TGCAGCCTCGGGCTAGCGGGAGTAGGGGAGCAGTTCTTC	CSLGLAGVGEQFF
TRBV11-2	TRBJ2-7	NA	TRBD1	TGTGCCAGCAGCTTACTCGACAGGGGGTCTGTTACCTACGAGCAGTACTTC	CASSLLDRGSVTYEQYF
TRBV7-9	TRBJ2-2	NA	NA	TGTGCCAGCAGAGACACCGGGGAGCTGTTTTTT	CASRDTGELFF
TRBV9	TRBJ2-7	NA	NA	TGTGCCAGCAGCGTAGACTCCCGTCACGAGCAGTACTTC	CASSVDSRHEQYF
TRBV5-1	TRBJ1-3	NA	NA	TGCGCCAGCAGCTTGTCTTATGCTATGGGAGGAAACACCATATATTTT	CASSLSYAMGGNTIYF